The 24 T cell receptor beta chains given below trace back to one sample, sequenced in a study of blood T cell repertoires in COVID-19. Profiled with immunoSEQ multiplex PCR; TCRdb holds only in-frame clones, not every one. Of about 270,000 clones listed, around 84% are singletons. Material: peripheral blood. The origin of the receptors is a human donor with COVID-19, enrolled during active disease. The donor label of this sample is uncertain.

The rearrangement uses TRBV18 and TRBJ2-3, with 8 bases identical to TRBD2. CDR3 length: 15 residues. The junction had 6 bases not matched to a gene; V was cut back by 2 bases and J by 5 bases. The V gene's germline CDR1 is KGHSH and CDR2 LQKENI. The CDR3 DNA reads as TGTGCCAGCTCACCAATCCTAGCGGGCTTAGATACGCAGTATTTT. Encoded protein: CASSPILAGLDTQYF. Variable domain in full (rest from reference TRBV18 and TRBJ2-3): NAGVMQNPRHLVRRRGQEARLRCSPMKGHSHVYWYRQLPEEGLKFMVYLQKENIIDESGMPKERFSAEFPKEGPSILRIQQVVRGDSAAYFCASSPILAGLDTQYFGPGTRLTVL.

The chain joins TRBV15 to TRBJ2-3; 12 bases fit TRBD2. Germline CDR1 LNHNV, CDR2 YYDKDF (reference sequence). The J segment lost 4 bases and the V segment lost 5 bases, leaving 13 bases of the junction unmatched. The CDR3 covers 18 residues. CDR3 sequence: CATSPLGSTSGSADTQYF. CDR3 DNA sequence: TGTGCCACCAGCCCCCTCGGTTCGACTAGCGGGAGCGCAGATACGCAGTATTTT.

CDR3: CASSLVSLSSTDTQYF. CDR3 DNA sequence: TGTGCCAGCAGCTTAGTGTCGCTATCTAGCACAGATACGCAGTATTTT. The chain combines TRBV11-1 with TRBJ2-3, with unresolved D. CDR3 size: 16 residues. Trimming took 1 base from V and 0 from J, leaving 11 bases between them. Germline V gene lookup returns CDR1 SGHAT and CDR2 FQDESV (reference sequence).

The sample holds one count of this clone. The chain joins TRBV5-4 to TRBJ2-5; D perhaps matches TRBD1 (6 bases). CDR3 size: 14 residues. The V end was cut by 0 bases, the J end by 5 bases, with 11 bases between. The V gene's germline CDR1 is SGHNT and CDR2 YYREEE (reference sequence). The CDR3 bases are TGTGCCAGCAGCTTGGCCCAGGGGATCGAGACCCAGTACTTC. The encoded protein is CASSLAQGIETQYF.

This clone was seen more than once but under ten times. J is TRBJ2-7 and V is TRBV7-2, with 7 bases lining up with TRBD2. V lost 1 base to trimming and J lost 2 bases; unmatched junction nucleotides: 2. Germline V gives CDR1 SGHTA, CDR2 FQGNSA. This CDR3 is built from 14 residues. CDR3 region: CASSLERGPYEQYF. CDR3 DNA sequence: TGTGCCAGCAGCTTAGAGCGGGGCCCCTACGAGCAGTACTTC.

This clone was seen only once. The gene calls are TRBV11-2 and TRBJ2-1, with D perhaps TRBD2 (6 bases). Trimming removed 0 bases at V and 4 bases at J, with 7 bases between. The CDR3 totals 14 residues. Germline V lookup: CDR1 SGHAT, CDR2 FQNNGV. CDR3 in amino acids: CASSLDGGYNEQFF. The CDR3 DNA is TGTGCCAGCAGCTTAGACGGGGGATACAATGAGCAGTTCTTC.

This chain links TRBV30 with TRBJ1-2, with D maybe TRBD1 (6 bases). The ends were cut back, 4 bases at V and 3 bases at J, with 9 bases in the middle. The length of the CDR3 is 12 residues. Germline-derived CDR1 and CDR2 are GTSNPN and SVGIG (reference sequence). The CDR3 nucleotides are TGTGCCTGGACAGGGGAATACTATGGCTACACCTTC. It encodes CAWTGEYYGYTF. Complete variable domain (other parts from reference TRBV30 and TRBJ1-2): SQTIHQWPATLVQPVGSPLSLECTVEGTSNPNLYWYRQAAGRGLQLLFYSVGIGQISSEVPQNLSASRPQDRQFILSSKKLLLSDSGFYLCAWTGEYYGYTFGSGTRLTVV.

V is TRBV13 and J is TRBJ2-1; 14 nucleotides match TRBD2. Germline V gene sequence: CDR1 PRHDT, CDR2 FYEKMQ (reference sequence). This CDR3 region has 17 residues. Trimming removed 2 bases from V and 14 bases from J; junction bases left unmatched: 14. CDR3 sequence reads: CASSLNLGLAGVGNEFF. Here the CDR3 DNA reads TGTGCCAGCAGCTTAAATTTGGGACTAGCGGGAGTAGGAAATGAGTTCTTC.

The chain combines TRBV5-6 with TRBJ1-1; 8 bases line up with TRBD1. The CDR3 contains 14 residues. Germline V gives CDR1 SGHDT, CDR2 YYEEEE. Unmatched junction bases numbered 9, after V lost 0 bases and J lost 11 bases. The CDR3 sequence: CASSLVLQGVSAFF. Written as DNA, the CDR3 is TGTGCCAGCAGCTTGGTTTTACAGGGGGTGTCGGCTTTCTTT.

The V call is TRBV25-1, the J call TRBJ2-5; D perhaps matches TRBD1 (7 bases). Trimming removed 1 base from V and 7 bases from J, with 19 bases in between. This CDR3 has 16 amino acids. Germline CDR1 reads MGHDK; CDR2 reads SYGVNS. The CDR3 DNA is TGTGCCAGCAGTGAATTAGGAGGGGGCGCAAGTGGGACCCAGTACTTC. Translated: CASSELGGGASGTQYF.

A note on this clone: The sample contains more than one DNA sequence encoding this CDR3. The CDR3 sequence is CASSLSGGLPDTQYF. The CDR3 DNA is TGCGCCAGCAGCTTGTCCGGGGGGCTCCCAGATACGCAGTATTTT. The rearrangement links TRBV5-1 to TRBJ2-3; maybe TRBD2 (7 bases). V lost 1 base and J lost 4, with 13 bases in between. Germline V gives CDR1 SGHRS, CDR2 YFSETQ. The CDR3 is 15 residues long.

The chain recombines TRBV5-6 with TRBJ2-4, with D maybe TRBD1 (6 bases). The CDR3 spans 13 residues. V lost 5 bases to trimming and J lost 5 bases, with 11 bases between them. The germline CDR1 and CDR2 sequences are SGHDT and YYEEEE. The CDR3 coding sequence is TGTGCCAGCAGGCTGGGGGCAGAAAACATTCAGTACTTC. Amino acids: CASRLGAENIQYF.

The chain has TRBV27 and TRBJ1-5; perhaps TRBD1 as D (5 bases). The CDR3 contains 17 residues. The germline V gene has CDR1 MNHEY and CDR2 SMNVEV (reference sequence). The germline V and J ends were trimmed by 0 bases and 2 bases, with 14 bases remaining between them. The CDR3 sequence is CASSLSRGMRGNQPQHF. The DNA of the CDR3 is TGTGCCAGCAGTTTATCGCGGGGGATGAGGGGCAATCAGCCCCAGCATTTT.

The chain joins TRBV12-5 to TRBJ1-6, with D maybe TRBD1 (6 bases). CDR1 and CDR2 from the germline V gene are LGHNT and FRNRAP. V was pared by 6 bases and J by 0 bases, with 9 bases between. The CDR3 extends over 15 amino acids. This CDR3 reads CASGEGGSYNSPLHF. CDR3 coding DNA: TGTGCTAGTGGGGAAGGGGGCTCCTATAATTCACCCCTCCACTTT.

V gene TRBV25-1 combines with J gene TRBJ1-3; possible D gene TRBD1, 6 bases. CDR3 length: 14 amino acids. Trimming removed 1 base at V and 2 bases at J, with 6 bases between. Germline assignment: CDR1 MGHDK and CDR2 SYGVNS. CDR3 nucleotides: TGTGCCAGCAGTGAATCAGGGGCTGGAAACACCATATATTTT. Its translation: CASSESGAGNTIYF.

This chain connects TRBV15 to TRBJ2-7; 7 positions agree with TRBD2. V lost 8 bases and J lost 0; bases outside the gene matches: 4. CDR1 is LNHNV, CDR2 YYDKDF, per germline (reference sequence). The CDR3 is made up of 13 amino acids. CDR3 coding DNA: TGTGCCACCCGGGCTAGCGGCTCCTACGAGCAGTACTTC. It translates to CATRASGSYEQYF.

The chain recombines TRBV6-1 with TRBJ2-5, with a weak D call TRBD2 (5 bases). The CDR3 covers 16 residues. The V and J ends lost 4 bases and 0 bases respectively, with 15 bases between them. Germline V gene sequence: CDR1 MNHNS, CDR2 SASEGT. The CDR3 loop is CASSVRDSRYQETQYF. For the CDR3, the DNA is TGTGCCAGCAGTGTTCGGGATTCTAGGTACCAAGAGACCCAGTACTTC.

This clone was recorded once. The J gene is TRBJ2-1, the V gene TRBV10-2; 7 bases map to TRBD1. The CDR3 consists of 13 residues. J lost 2 bases, V lost 8 bases, and 3 bases had no gene match. Germline V lookup: CDR1 WSHSY, CDR2 SAAADI. CDR3: CASSGTAYNEQFF. The CDR3 DNA follows: TGCGCCAGCTCCGGGACAGCCTACAATGAGCAGTTCTTC.

V and J are TRBV2 and TRBJ1-1; TRBD1 matches at 8 bases. The CDR3 extends over 14 amino acids. CDR1 and CDR2 from the germline V gene are SNHLY and FYNNEI. J lost 1 base, V lost 6 bases, and 4 bases had no gene match. For the CDR3, the DNA is TGTGCCAGCAGGACCGGACAGGGGAACACTGAAGCTTTCTTT. It encodes CASRTGQGNTEAFF.

The V gene is TRBV20-1, the J gene TRBJ2-7, with D maybe TRBD1 (5 bases). Germline V gives CDR1 DFQATT, CDR2 SNEGSKA (reference sequence). V lost 3 bases to trimming and J lost 7 bases, with 16 bases between them. This CDR3 is 13 amino acids long. CDR3 sequence (DNA): TGCAGTGCTAGTCTCCCCCCCCCAGGGGAGCAGTACTTC. Translated, it gives CSASLPPPGEQYF.

The chain has TRBV13 and TRBJ1-2; 8 bases are a match to TRBD1. CDR1 PRHDT and CDR2 FYEKMQ come from the germline V gene (reference sequence). The CDR3 sequence is 14 residues long. Trimming at V came to 5 bases and at J to 4 bases, leaving 6 bases not matched to a gene. CDR3 loop: CASSRTGPSYGYTF. The CDR3 DNA reads TGTGCCAGCAGCCGGACAGGGCCTAGCTATGGCTACACCTTC.

The rearrangement links TRBV19 to TRBJ1-1, with D unresolved. V was cut by 6 bases and J by 0 bases, with 8 bases left in between. The CDR3 runs to 13 residues. Germline V gives CDR1 LNHDA, CDR2 SQIVND (reference sequence). The CDR3 DNA is TGTGCCAGTAGCACCACAGTGAACACTGAAGCTTTCTTT. This encodes CASSTTVNTEAFF.

The V and J genes are TRBV19 and TRBJ2-7; D uncertain. V lost 9 bases, J lost 1 base, and 13 bases lay in between. The CDR3 length is 13 residues. Per germline, CDR1 LNHDA and CDR2 SQIVND (reference sequence). In DNA form, the CDR3 reads TGTGCCAGCAGAAGTAACCCATCCTACGAGCAGTACTTC. It specifies CASRSNPSYEQYF.

CDR3 region: CASSLVTGARETQYF. The DNA of the CDR3 is TGTGCCAGCAGCTTGGTGACGGGAGCTAGGGAGACCCAGTACTTC. The rearrangement joins TRBV7-2 to TRBJ2-5; possible D gene TRBD2, 6 bases. The CDR3 length is 15 residues. Trimming removed 3 bases from V and 5 bases from J, with 16 bases in between. In germline, CDR1 is SGHTA, CDR2 FQGNSA.